The text below deals with one T cell receptor (beta chain). Its antigen remains unknown. The data were taken from a study of CD8+ T cells in alopecia areata. Findings of the study overall: Higher clonality and more expanded CD8+ clones appeared in lesional than normal scalp.

Investigators isolated RNA and reverse transcribed it into cDNA to act as the sequencing template. Produced via immunoSEQ multiplex PCR; TCRdb's table is partial and in-frame only. The data show some 200,000 clones, less than 50% seen once. As to treatment: oral pan-JAK inhibitor, 5-10 mg twice daily. Investigators sorted PBMCs to obtain both CD4+ and CD8+ T cells. Trimming shortened V by 4 bases and J by 3 bases, and 16 bases separated the two germline ends. Per the germline V gene, CDR1 is SGHRS and CDR2 is YFSETQ. The CDR3 is 16 residues long. V is TRBV5-1 and J is TRBJ1-4; a possible D gene is TRBD1 (5 bases). The starting material was CD4+ T cells sorted from blood, obtained at roughly week 38, from a patient treated with tofacitinib. This TCR came from a human donor with alopecia areata. CDR3 nucleotides: TGCGCCAGCAGCCCCCCCCGCGGGACGCCTAATGAAAAACTGTTTTTT. Translating it yields CASSPPRGTPNEKLFF.